One sample yielded the 14 T cell receptor beta chains listed below, sequenced in a study of early T cells in non-severe SARS-CoV-2 infection. Using its own MiXCR run on the 5' RACE reads, TCRdb lists one record per CDR3 protein. The sample contains over 35,000 distinct CDR3 sequences, around 6.5% of which appear only once. The sequencing used whole blood, collected at baseline. Receptors were obtained from an adult who was a healthcare worker with PCR-confirmed SARS-CoV-2 infection or an uninfected control (not recorded which).

A few counts support this clonotype. V and J are TRBV2 and TRBJ2-5; 11 bases line up with TRBD2. CDR3 length: 16 residues. Germline CDR1 is SNHLY and CDR2 is FYNNEI. Trimming cost V 2 bases and J 6 bases; bases outside gene matches: 8. CDR3 bases: TGTGCCAGCAGTGAATTGAAGACTAGCGGGATGAAGACCCAGTACTTC. Its protein product is CASSELKTSGMKTQYF.

The chain carries TRBV6-6 and TRBJ1-1; D is ambiguous. The CDR3 loop spans 12 amino acids. V was cut by 5 bases and J by 11 bases, with 15 bases left in between. CDR1 is MNHNY and CDR2 is SVGAGI in the germline V gene (reference sequence). CDR3 in amino acids: CASSPDLGRAFF. The CDR3 nucleotides are TGTGCCAGCAGTCCCGATCTAGGCAGGGCTTTCTTT.

This clonotype was detected a few times. CDR3 sequence: CASRFAGSEFF. The DNA for the CDR3 is TGTGCAAGTCGCTTCGCGGGGTCCGAATTCTTC. The genes are TRBV12-2 and TRBJ2-1. TRBV12-2 is annotated as a pseudogene. The CDR3 extends over 11 amino acids.

This clonotype was counted once. The chain links TRBV12-3 or TRBV12-4 to TRBJ1-1, with D maybe TRBD1 (5 bases). The CDR3 sequence is 14 residues long. V gave up 1 base and J gave up 0 bases, with 6 bases separating them. Here the CDR3 reads CASSLEGVNTEAFF. In DNA, the CDR3 is TGTGCCAGCAGTTTAGAAGGGGTGAACACTGAAGCTTTCTTT.

This clonotype occurred many times. This chain connects TRBV4-1 to TRBJ2-1, with TRBD1 identical over 11 bases. The CDR3 covers 16 residues. The germline V gene encodes CDR1 MGHRA and CDR2 YSYEKL. The ends lost 0 bases at V and 10 bases at J; junction bases unmatched: 8. CDR3 region: CASSQDQGQGASEQFF. In DNA, the CDR3 is TGCGCCAGCAGCCAAGATCAAGGACAGGGGGCAAGCGAGCAGTTCTTC.

V usage is TRBV6-2 or TRBV6-3 and J usage is TRBJ2-1, with D maybe TRBD1 (6 bases). The V gene's germline CDR1 is MNHEY and CDR2 SVGEGT. Trimming took off 3 bases at V and 9 bases at J, with 15 bases between the two ends. There are 14 residues in the CDR3. CDR3 in amino acids: CASSYSRGLGEQFF. The CDR3 coding sequence is TGTGCCAGCAGTTATTCCAGGGGCCTAGGTGAGCAGTTCTTC.

CDR3 loop: CASSLSASGPLEQYF. CDR3 sequence (DNA): TGTGCCAGCAGCTTATCGGCTAGCGGACCCTTGGAGCAGTACTTC. The chain carries TRBV7-2 and TRBJ2-7; 7 bases align to TRBD2. With V trimmed by 2 bases and J by 7 bases, 11 bases remained unmatched. The CDR3 contains 15 residues. CDR1 and CDR2 (germline): SGHTA, FQGNSA.

This clonotype was counted many times. The chain uses TRBV7-6 and TRBJ2-7; the D is unclear. Germline CDR1 reads SGHVS; CDR2 reads FNYEAQ. Deletions cut 3 bases from V and 2 bases from J, with 8 bases between. The CDR3 loop spans 13 amino acids. CDR3 sequence (DNA): TGTGCCAGCAGCTTTGGGGAAACCTACGAGCAGTACTTC. Protein sequence: CASSFGETYEQYF.

This clonotype was detected ten times or more. This sequence joins TRBV7-6 and TRBJ1-2; 7 nucleotides match TRBD1. Unmatched junction bases numbered 5, after V lost 5 bases and J lost 2 bases. Germline V CDR1 and CDR2: SGHVS, FNYEAQ. The CDR3 sequence is 14 residues long. CDR3 coding DNA: TGTGCCAGCAGCCCGGACAGGAGAAACTATGGCTACACCTTC. Encoded protein: CASSPDRRNYGYTF.

In this sample, this clonotype turned up many times. This sequence joins TRBV4-2 and TRBJ2-7; D is perhaps TRBD2 (5 bases). The CDR3 covers 11 residues. The germline CDR1 and CDR2 sequences are LGHNA and YNFKEQ. Trimming cost V 4 bases and J 5 bases, with 6 bases left between them. For the CDR3, the DNA is TGTGCCAGCAGCCGGGAGAACGAGCAGTACTTC. The encoded protein is CASSRENEQYF.

This chain joins TRBV27 and TRBJ2-7; 7 bases are a match to TRBD1. CDR1 MNHEY and CDR2 SMNVEV come from the germline V gene (reference sequence). This CDR3 spans 14 amino acids. V lost 4 bases and J lost 12; bases outside the gene matches: 15. CDR3 loop: CASSSGIQQGERYF. In DNA, the CDR3 is TGTGCCAGCAGTTCCGGGATTCAGCAGGGGGAACGGTACTTC.

The chain couples TRBV7-2 to TRBJ2-7; 7 bases line up with TRBD1. J gave up 2 bases and V 2 bases, and 9 bases lay outside the gene matches. The CDR3 length is 16 residues. Germline assignment: CDR1 SGHTA and CDR2 FQGNSA. The CDR3 is CASSLRPLGTAYEQYF. The CDR3, as DNA: TGTGCCAGCAGCTTAAGGCCCTTGGGGACAGCCTACGAGCAGTACTTC.

This clonotype was detected only a few times. This chain connects TRBV7-9 to TRBJ1-1; D might be TRBD1 (5 bases). The CDR3 has 14 amino acids. V was trimmed by 4 bases and J by 6 bases, leaving 15 bases between them. Germline loops: CDR1 SEHNR, CDR2 FQNEAQ (reference sequence). CDR3 in amino acids: CASSSPDRYAEAFF. CDR3 nucleotides: TGTGCCAGCAGCTCCCCTGACAGATACGCTGAAGCTTTCTTT.

This clonotype was found a few times. The chain combines TRBV6-5 with TRBJ2-7; D is ambiguous. The CDR3 runs to 13 residues. Trimming cost V 5 bases and J 5 bases, with 13 bases left between them. Germline V gene lookup returns CDR1 MNHEY and CDR2 SVGAGI. The CDR3 is CASSETAVHEQYF. CDR3 bases: TGTGCCAGCAGTGAGACTGCAGTCCACGAGCAGTACTTC.